Below, one T cell receptor (beta chain) is given with its context. Its antigen is still unknown. Naive CD8 sequencing libraries were generated from 20,000 to 1,000,000 sorted cells, with 10%, 30% or 50% RNA as input. Naive CD8 T cell sorting was performed on the CD8+CD4-CCR7+CD45RA+ phenotype. These data originate in a study of molecular identifiers for immune sequencing clone quantification. General study results and limits: Clones that exceeded 20 RNA copies held over 99% of effector molecules, yet under 1% in naive cells.

The CDR3 has 16 amino acids. Between the trimmed V and J ends, which lost 0 bases and 7 bases, there was a span of 16 bases. Looked up from germline, CDR1 is MNHNY and CDR2 is SVGAGI (reference sequence). Making the bulk TCR libraries relied on previously described methods and listed TCR primers. TCRdb itself ran the PCR reads through MiXCR, one entry per CDR3 protein. The sample has about 40,000 distinct CDR3 sequences; 24% are singletons. The sequenced sample was naive CD8+ T cells from blood, with Jurkat cell RNA spiked in. Subset in this sample: FACS-sorted CD8+CD4-CCR7+CD45RA+ naive T cells. The origin of this receptor is a human donor in good health. Some libraries in this study had Jurkat cell RNA spiked in. V and J are TRBV6-6 and TRBJ2-1; tentatively, D is TRBD2 (6 bases). This CDR3 is CASSYSKAGYGNEQFF. CDR3 sequence (DNA): TGTGCCAGCAGTTACTCGAAAGCGGGTTATGGGAATGAGCAGTTCTTC.